The rows below give T cell receptor beta chains drawn from one sample of a study of blood T cell repertoires in COVID-19. Libraries were prepared by immunoSEQ multiplex PCR; TCRdb keeps only in-frame clonotypes and omits some of them. Here the sample spans a few hundred thousand clones, about 85% being singletons. The sample comprised peripheral blood. The receptors come from a young woman with acute or convalescent COVID-19. Each CDR3 is given with its conserved first and last residue.

j_call: TRBJ2-7
v_call: TRBV15
cdr3_length: 15
cdr3_aa: CATSRRTGGPDEQYF

j_call: TRBJ2-5
v_call: TRBV2
cdr3_length: 16
cdr3_aa: CASRGGLADLQETQYF

j_call: TRBJ2-7
v_call: TRBV5-8
cdr3_length: 13
cdr3_aa: CASSFQGGYEQYF

j_call: TRBJ2-7
v_call: TRBV6-6
cdr3_length: 13
cdr3_aa: CASTSGSPYEQYF

j_call: TRBJ2-7
v_call: TRBV27
cdr3_length: 15
cdr3_aa: CASTSVPFTSYEQYF

j_call: TRBJ2-7
v_call: TRBV6-5
cdr3_length: 14
cdr3_aa: CAARGSSHSYEQYF

j_call: TRBJ2-6
v_call: TRBV18
cdr3_length: 18
cdr3_aa: CASSPSGTGTAGANVLTF

j_call: TRBJ2-7
v_call: TRBV7-9
cdr3_length: 13
cdr3_aa: CASSFPGTYEQYF

j_call: TRBJ2-2
v_call: TRBV18
cdr3_length: 18
cdr3_aa: CASSPPIGGRANTGELFF

j_call: TRBJ1-1
v_call: TRBV12-3/TRBV12-4
cdr3_length: 12
cdr3_aa: CASSFGDTEAFF

j_call: TRBJ1-6
v_call: TRBV27
cdr3_length: 13
cdr3_aa: CASRGQLDSPLHF

j_call: TRBJ2-1
v_call: TRBV6-5
cdr3_length: 12
cdr3_aa: CASSYDNNEQFF

j_call: TRBJ1-1
v_call: TRBV2
cdr3_length: 14
cdr3_aa: CASSEVRGNTEAFF

j_call: TRBJ2-6
v_call: TRBV27
cdr3_length: 15
cdr3_aa: CASSPGGSGANVLTF

j_call: TRBJ2-3
v_call: TRBV27
cdr3_length: 14
cdr3_aa: CASSRDRETDTQYF

j_call: TRBJ2-5
v_call: TRBV11-2
cdr3_length: 15
cdr3_aa: CASSEGQMNFETQYF

j_call: TRBJ1-1
v_call: TRBV25-1
cdr3_length: 11
cdr3_aa: CASRYNTEAFF

j_call: TRBJ2-5
v_call: TRBV3-1/TRBV3-2
cdr3_length: 16
cdr3_aa: CASSPPSGSGRETQYF

j_call: TRBJ2-2
v_call: TRBV5-1
cdr3_length: 14
cdr3_aa: CASSQGLNTGELFF

j_call: TRBJ2-1
v_call: TRBV28
cdr3_length: 13
cdr3_aa: CASSGTGIDEQFF